The 9 T cell receptor beta chains reported below all come from one sample, sequenced in a study of CD8+ T cells in alopecia areata. Sequencing relied on a cDNA template that was reverse transcribed from extracted RNA. Repertoires were generated with immunoSEQ multiplex PCR, while TCRdb's copy carries only in-frame clones and drops some. The sample holds about 120,000 clones, 61% seen once. The treatment here: oral pan-JAK inhibitor, 5-10 mg twice daily. The source was CD4+ T cells sorted from blood, collected at week 4, from a patient treated with tofacitinib. The receptors shown here come from a human donor with alopecia areata.

In its sample, this clone was seen a few times. As DNA, the CDR3 is TGTGCCTGGGCGAAGGCTAACTCCTACAATGAGCAGTTCTTC. Its translation: CAWAKANSYNEQFF. This rearrangement joins TRBV30 to TRBJ2-1; D not resolved. The ends were cut back, 5 bases at V and 0 bases at J, with 11 bases in the middle. The CDR3 runs 14 residues. The germline V gene has CDR1 GTSNPN and CDR2 SVGIG (reference sequence).

CDR3 sequence reads: CAWSAPGAEGYTF. DNA of the CDR3: TGTGCCTGGAGCGCCCCGGGGGCAGAAGGCTACACCTTC. The chain couples TRBV30 to TRBJ1-2; tentative D call: TRBD1 (6 bases). Germline V CDR1 and CDR2: GTSNPN, SVGIG (reference sequence). The CDR3 spans 13 residues. V gave up 3 bases and J gave up 8 bases, with 16 bases separating them.

The chain carries TRBV23-1 and TRBJ2-7; TRBD1 agrees at 7 bases. TRBV23-1 belongs to the ORF category, with a function that is uncertain. Trimming removed 4 bases from V and 10 bases from J; junction bases left unmatched: 7. This CDR3 spans 12 amino acids. The DNA for the CDR3 is TGCGCCAGCAGTCGGGTCAGGGGGATACAGTACTTC. It yields the protein CASSRVRGIQYF.

A single count supports this clone. The chain carries TRBV15 and TRBJ2-7; TRBD2 matches 7 bases. The V gene end was trimmed by 4 bases and the J gene end by 5 bases; junction bases not matched to a gene: 8. CDR1 is LNHNV and CDR2 is YYDKDF in the germline V gene (reference sequence). This CDR3 region has 14 residues. CDR3 loop: CATSTGREPNEQYF. Written as DNA, the CDR3 is TGTGCCACCAGCACGGGGCGGGAGCCTAACGAGCAGTACTTC.

The chain links TRBV4-2 to TRBJ1-5; D is ambiguous. Trimming pared 0 bases from V and 0 bases from J, leaving 3 bases between. The CDR3 extends over 14 amino acids. Germline V gene sequence: CDR1 LGHNA, CDR2 YNFKEQ. The DNA of the CDR3 is TGTGCCAGCAGCCAAGAAGCTAGCAATCAGCCCCAGCATTTT. Translating it yields CASSQEASNQPQHF.

The chain joins TRBV7-3 to TRBJ2-1, with 10 bases identical to TRBD2. Germline loops: CDR1 SGHTA, CDR2 FQGTGA. Trimming at V came to 4 bases and at J to 9 bases, leaving 6 bases not matched to a gene. The length of the CDR3 is 14 residues. The CDR3 DNA reads TGTGCCAGCAGCTCAGCGGGAGGGCCGTCTGAGCAGTTCTTC. This encodes CASSSAGGPSEQFF.

The chain has TRBV29-1 and TRBJ1-2, with D unclear. Trimming removed 7 bases from V and 2 bases from J, with 11 bases in between. This CDR3 contains 12 residues. Germline CDR1 SQVTM, CDR2 ANQGSEA. CDR3 amino acids: CSAVSFNYGYTF. The CDR3 bases are TGCAGCGCCGTAAGCTTCAACTATGGCTACACCTTC.

The chain recombines TRBV27 with TRBJ1-5, with 7 bases matching TRBD1. CDR1 and CDR2 (germline): MNHEY, SMNVEV (reference sequence). The CDR3 is made up of 15 amino acids. With 5 bases clipped from V and 1 base from J, the junction kept 5 bases outside the gene matches. The CDR3 is CASSLNRGSNQPQHF. The CDR3 DNA reads as TGTGCCAGCAGTCTCAACAGGGGCAGCAATCAGCCCCAGCATTTT.

CDR3 sequence: CSVKPAASTDTQYF. The CDR3 region has the DNA TGCAGCGTCAAACCGGCAGCTAGCACAGATACGCAGTATTTT. The rearrangement uses TRBV29-1 and TRBJ2-3; D unresolved. From germline, CDR1 is SQVTM and CDR2 ANQGSEA. The length of the CDR3 is 14 residues. V was clipped by 6 bases and J by 0 bases, with 13 bases between them.